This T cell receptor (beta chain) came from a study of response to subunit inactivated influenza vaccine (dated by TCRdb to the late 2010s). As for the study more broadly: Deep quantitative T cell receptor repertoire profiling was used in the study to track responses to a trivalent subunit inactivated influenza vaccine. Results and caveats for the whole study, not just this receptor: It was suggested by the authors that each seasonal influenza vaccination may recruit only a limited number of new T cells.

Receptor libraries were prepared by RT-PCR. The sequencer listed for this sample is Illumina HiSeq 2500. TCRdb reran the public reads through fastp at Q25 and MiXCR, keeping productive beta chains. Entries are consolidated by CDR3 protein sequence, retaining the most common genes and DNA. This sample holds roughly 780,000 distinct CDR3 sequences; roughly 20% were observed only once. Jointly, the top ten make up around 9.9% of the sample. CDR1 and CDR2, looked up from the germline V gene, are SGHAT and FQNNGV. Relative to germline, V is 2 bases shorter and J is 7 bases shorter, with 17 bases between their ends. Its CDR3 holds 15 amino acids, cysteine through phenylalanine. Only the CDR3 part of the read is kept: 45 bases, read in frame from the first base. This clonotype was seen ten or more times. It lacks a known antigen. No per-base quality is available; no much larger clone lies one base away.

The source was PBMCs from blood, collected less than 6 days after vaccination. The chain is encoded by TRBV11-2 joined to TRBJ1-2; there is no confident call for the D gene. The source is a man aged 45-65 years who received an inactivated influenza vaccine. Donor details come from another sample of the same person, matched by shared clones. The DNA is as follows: TGTGCCAGCAGCTTATCCGACATTATGGCAGGTGGCTACACCTTC. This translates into CASSLSDIMAGGYTF. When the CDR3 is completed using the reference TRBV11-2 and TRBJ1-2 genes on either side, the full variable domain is EAGVAQSPRYKIIEKRQSVAFWCNPISGHATLYWYQQILGQGPKLLIQFQNNGVVDDSQLPKDRFSAERLKGVDSTLKIQPAKLEDSAVYLCASSLSDIMAGGYTFGSGTRLTVV.